Listed below are T cell receptor beta chains from one sample, sequenced in a study of identical twins. A single record per CDR3 protein comes from TCRdb applying MiXCR to the 5' RACE reads. The sample yields 1.5 million to 2 million distinct CDR3 sequences, around a third seen once. Sequencing used cord blood. The receptors stem from a newborn girl in good health. CDR3s include the opening cysteine and the closing phenylalanine or tryptophan. A D gene is named only where the DNA matches it firmly. Expanded clones are given a class, and other clones once, few, many or no size at all.

v_call,j_call,clone_size,d_call,cdr3_nt,cdr3_aa
TRBV6-6,TRBJ1-2,.,.,TGTGCCAGCGTAAGGGGAGCTAACTATGGCTACACCTTC,CASVRGANYGYTF
TRBV4-2,TRBJ2-1,few,TRBD2,TGTGCCAGCAGCCAAGATGGCCTAGCGGGAGGCTCCTACAATGAGCAGTTCTTC,CASSQDGLAGGSYNEQFF
TRBV20-1,TRBJ2-5,few,.,TGCAGTGCCAACAGACGACACAATGAGCAGTACTTC,CSANRRHNEQYF
TRBV25-1,TRBJ2-7,.,.,TGTGCCAGCAGTGAGAACCCAGGACGGCAGCGACCCTACGAGCAGTACTTC,CASSENPGRQRPYEQYF
TRBV6-1,TRBJ1-5,.,TRBD1,TGTGCCAGCAGTACAGGGGACAGGATCTTTACGGGCAATCAGCCCCAGCATTTT,CASSTGDRIFTGNQPQHF
TRBV3-1,TRBJ1-5,.,.,TGTGCCAGCAGCCAAGATCCGTATATACCGGGGGTTAGCAATCAGCCCCAGCATTTT,CASSQDPYIPGVSNQPQHF
TRBV4-1,TRBJ2-7,many,.,TGCGCCAGCAGCCAAGATCCGGGGCCCTACGAGCAGTACTTC,CASSQDPGPYEQYF
TRBV20-1,TRBJ1-6,.,.,TGCAGTGCTAGAGGAAGGGCGCCCTCCCTCCACTTT,CSARGRAPSLHF
TRBV4-1,TRBJ1-4,few,TRBD1,TGCGCCAGCAGCCAACTACGCCGGGACAGAAATAATGAAAAACTGTTTTTT,CASSQLRRDRNNEKLFF
TRBV6-5,TRBJ1-1,.,.,TGTGCCAGCTTGGAGATTCGGGGGGCAACCACTGAAGCTTTCTTT,CASLEIRGATTEAFF
TRBV9,TRBJ2-7,few,.,TGTGCCAGCAGCGCCCGAGGGGGGAATGAGCAGTACTTC,CASSARGGNEQYF
TRBV6-2/TRBV6-3,TRBJ2-1,.,.,TGTGCCAGCAGGGACTTGGACAATGAGCAGTTCTTC,CASRDLDNEQFF
TRBV25-1,TRBJ2-7,.,.,TGTGCCAGCAGTCCTAGCGCCATACGGGATGAGCAGTACTTC,CASSPSAIRDEQYF
TRBV12-3/TRBV12-4,TRBJ2-3,few,.,TGTGCCAGCAACTTAGGGGGACTCGTCACAGATACGCAGTATTTT,CASNLGGLVTDTQYF
TRBV24-1,TRBJ2-1,few,TRBD2,TGTGCCACCAGTGTTAGCGGGAGGGCCTACAATGAGCAGTTCTTC,CATSVSGRAYNEQFF
TRBV10-3,TRBJ2-7,few,.,TGTGCCATCAGTGAGGGGACCTCCCCCTACGAGCAGTACTTC,CAISEGTSPYEQYF
TRBV29-1,TRBJ2-7,.,TRBD1,TGCAGCATTAGACAGGGGGCTTACGAGCAGTACTTC,CSIRQGAYEQYF
TRBV21-1,TRBJ1-6,.,.,TGTGCCAGCAGCAAAGTTGGACAGCTGAGCTCCTATAATTCACCCCTCCACTTT,CASSKVGQLSSYNSPLHF
TRBV3-1,TRBJ1-6,.,.,TGTGCCAGCAGCCAAGGGACAGAGAATTCACCCCTCCACTTT,CASSQGTENSPLHF
TRBV14,TRBJ2-1,few,TRBD2,TGTGCCAGCAGCCCTGAGTCCGGACTCTTTATGGGAGGGGAGTTCTTC,CASSPESGLFMGGEFF
TRBV5-5,TRBJ1-2,few,TRBD1,TGTGCCAGCAGCGCAGCGGGACAGGGGAACTATGGCTACACCTTC,CASSAAGQGNYGYTF
TRBV29-1,TRBJ1-2,few,.,TGCAGCGTTATGACGGACTGGAGCTATGGCTACACCTTC,CSVMTDWSYGYTF
TRBV3-1,TRBJ1-1,few,.,TGTGCCAGCAGCCGAACCCCCAACCCGGACAGGAACACTGAAGCTTTCTTT,CASSRTPNPDRNTEAFF
TRBV20-1,TRBJ2-3,.,.,TGCAGTGCTCCTCTATTTACTGGTACGCAGTATTTT,CSAPLFTGTQYF
TRBV10-3,TRBJ2-7,many,TRBD2,TGTGCCATCAGTGCGGCGGGAGGGTACGAGCAGTACTTC,CAISAAGGYEQYF
TRBV12-3/TRBV12-4,TRBJ1-2,few,.,TGTGCCAGCAGTTTGTTCTTGGTTCAGGAATATGGCTACACCTTC,CASSLFLVQEYGYTF
TRBV28,TRBJ2-7,.,.,TGTGCCAGCAGTTTATGGGTCCCACCCGAGCAGTACTTC,CASSLWVPPEQYF
TRBV27,TRBJ2-7,.,TRBD2,TGTGCCAGCAGTCCCATACTCGGGGGGAGCTCCTACGAGCAGTACTTC,CASSPILGGSSYEQYF
TRBV5-1,TRBJ2-3,few,.,TGCGCCAGCAGCTTGGGTAGGGGCGACCCGGCCGATACGCAGTATTTT,CASSLGRGDPADTQYF